This T cell receptor beta chain was obtained from a study of T cells after yellow fever vaccination. TCRdb re-called the 5' RACE reads with MiXCR, one entry per CDR3 protein. There are 620,000 or so distinct CDR3 sequences in the sample; more than 9% occur only once, and approximately 15% lies in the top ten. Trimming left V 4 bases short and J 5 bases short, with 15 bases between. The CDR3 totals 15 residues. Germline lookup yields CDR1 LGHNA and CDR2 YSLEER. Sample: PBMCs, taken on the day of the yellow fever booster vaccination. The receptor's source is a man aged 25-45 years who received the YFV17D yellow fever vaccine. The chain joins TRBV4-3 to TRBJ2-1; D gene ambiguous. CDR3 in DNA: TGCGCCAGCAGCCTGAGCCCGGTTCCCAACAATGAGCAGTTCTTC. Its translation: CASSLSPVPNNEQFF.